These T cell receptor beta chains were read from a single sample in a study of T cell responses to AZD1222 COVID-19 vaccine. Clones were read by immunoSEQ multiplex PCR, and TCRdb kept only the in-frame ones, dropping some. Of about 120,000 clones detected, roughly 84% appear once; the ten largest clones hold about 1.2%. The specimen comprised peripheral blood, sampled on day 0 of AZD1222 vaccination. The receptors derive from an adult in good health. CDR3s include the opening cysteine and the closing phenylalanine or tryptophan. The D gene is left open where the match is weak. Some rows mark clone size as missing; the rest say once, few, many or name a class of expanded clone.

v_gene	d_gene	j_gene	abundance	CDR3nt	CDR3aa
TRBV6-2/TRBV6-3	.	TRBJ2-7	.	TGTGCCAGCAGTTACTTTCCAGGGACGGGCGAGCAGTACTTC	CASSYFPGTGEQYF
TRBV6-1	.	TRBJ2-2	.	TGTGCCAGCAGTGAATACGGCGGGGAGCTGTTTTTT	CASSEYGGELFF
TRBV4-2	.	TRBJ1-4	.	TGTGCCAGCAGCCAAGATAGGAGGATTAATGAAAAACTGTTTTTT	CASSQDRRINEKLFF
TRBV14	.	TRBJ1-1	.	TGTGCCAGCAGCCAAAGCGTGGCAGGGACCAACACTGAAGCTTTCTTT	CASSQSVAGTNTEAFF
TRBV6-5	.	TRBJ2-4	.	TGTGCCAGCAGACTAACAGGGTATGACATTCAGTACTTC	CASRLTGYDIQYF
TRBV7-9	TRBD2	TRBJ2-1	.	TGTGCCAGCCGAACTAGCGGGGGGGCAAACAATGAGCAGTTCTTC	CASRTSGGANNEQFF
TRBV18	.	TRBJ1-2	.	TGTGCCAGCTCAGACACTCCTAACTATGGCTACACCTTC	CASSDTPNYGYTF
TRBV7-9	.	TRBJ2-4	.	TGTGCCAGCAGCTTATCCCTAGCCAAAAACATTCAGTACTTC	CASSLSLAKNIQYF
TRBV12-5	TRBD2	TRBJ2-7	.	TGTGCTAGTGGTTTAGCGGGATCCTACGAGCAGTACTTC	CASGLAGSYEQYF
TRBV15	.	TRBJ2-1	.	TGTGCCACCAGCAAAGACCCGGGACTGGAGCAGTTCTTC	CATSKDPGLEQFF
TRBV4-2	.	TRBJ2-5	.	TGTGCCAGCAGCCAGCCCGGGACCCAAGAGACCCAGTACTTC	CASSQPGTQETQYF
TRBV10-1	.	TRBJ2-2	once	TGCGCCAGCAGTCAGGGAAACGGGGAGCTGTTTTTT	CASSQGNGELFF
TRBV5-1	.	TRBJ2-7	few	TGCGCCAGCAGCTTGGTCCACACTAGGAGCTACGAGCAGTACTTC	CASSLVHTRSYEQYF
TRBV6-5	TRBD2	TRBJ2-7	.	TGTGCCGCGGGAGAAGCGGGGGGGCCGGGTGAGCAGTACTTC	CAAGEAGGPGEQYF
TRBV30	.	TRBJ1-5	.	TGTGCCTGGAGTTCCGGGGAGGGTCAGCCCCAGCATTTT	CAWSSGEGQPQHF
TRBV3-1/TRBV3-2	.	TRBJ2-1	.	TGTGCCAGCAGCCCCTACCTCTCGGGGGGCCCATACAATGAGCAGTTCTTC	CASSPYLSGGPYNEQFF
TRBV19	.	TRBJ1-5	.	TGTGCCAGTAGTATCACGGGCGACGGGCAGCCCCAGCATTTT	CASSITGDGQPQHF
TRBV19	.	TRBJ1-3	.	TGTGCCAGTAGTAGGGCGGCAGGGGACGGAAACACCATATATTTT	CASSRAAGDGNTIYF
TRBV5-5	TRBD1	TRBJ1-2	.	TGTGCCAGCAGCTCTACAGGGGTTGAATTAGCTAACTATGGCTACACCTTC	CASSSTGVELANYGYTF
TRBV3-1/TRBV3-2	.	TRBJ1-2	.	TGTGCCACTAGAGCACCCTCTAACTATGGCTACACCTTC	CATRAPSNYGYTF
TRBV5-8	TRBD1	TRBJ2-5	once	TGTGCCAGCAGCCCTGGACAGGGGTCCGAGACCCAGTACTTC	CASSPGQGSETQYF
TRBV6-2/TRBV6-3	TRBD2	TRBJ2-7	.	TGTGCCAGCAGCTCACCCCTGCCTAGCGGGGGGCCCAGCTCCTACGAGCAGTACTTC	CASSSPLPSGGPSSYEQYF
TRBV5-6	TRBD1	TRBJ1-5	.	TGTGCCAGCAGCTTGCAGGGGGAACTTAATCAGCCCCAGCATTTT	CASSLQGELNQPQHF
TRBV5-6	.	TRBJ1-1	.	TGTGCCAGCAGCTTTAGAGTGAGGATGAACACTGAAGCTTTCTTT	CASSFRVRMNTEAFF
TRBV11-2	.	TRBJ2-1	.	TGTGCCAGCAGCTTACTCCCTATCCCGTTCGACAATGAGCAGTTCTTC	CASSLLPIPFDNEQFF
TRBV27	TRBD2	TRBJ2-7	few	TGTGCCAGCAGACTCGGACTAGCGGTTCCCTACGAGCAGTACTTC	CASRLGLAVPYEQYF
TRBV6-4	.	TRBJ2-2	.	TGTGCCAGCAGACCCCAGGGCCACACCGGGGAGCTGTTTTTT	CASRPQGHTGELFF
TRBV5-4	.	TRBJ2-1	.	TGTGCCAGCAGCTTGGTCGGGCCTAGTGGGAAAAATTGGCAGTTCTTC	CASSLVGPSGKNWQFF
TRBV4-2	.	TRBJ2-1	.	TGTGCCAGCAGCCACCGACAGGAGAGCTCCTACAATGAGCAGTTCTTC	CASSHRQESSYNEQFF
TRBV5-8	TRBD1	TRBJ2-3	.	TGTGCCAGCAGCACCCGACAGGGCCCTAGCACAGATACGCAGTATTTT	CASSTRQGPSTDTQYF
TRBV27	TRBD2	TRBJ2-1	.	TGTGCCAGCAGTTTAGCAGCGGGGGGAGGCAATGAGCAGTTCTTC	CASSLAAGGGNEQFF
TRBV5-5	.	TRBJ1-6	.	TGTGCCAGCAGCCGTCACACTTCACCCCTCCACTTT	CASSRHTSPLHF
TRBV3-1/TRBV3-2	.	TRBJ2-3	.	TGTGCCAGCAGCCAAGATATGTGGAGACAGGATTTT	CASSQDMWRQDF
TRBV13	.	TRBJ2-3	.	TGTGCCAGCGAAAGTAGCGCTAGCACAGATACGCAGTATTTT	CASESSASTDTQYF
TRBV27	.	TRBJ2-6	.	TGTGCCAGCAGCCATTCTGGGGCCAACGTCCTGACTTTC	CASSHSGANVLTF
TRBV19	.	TRBJ1-5	.	TGTGCCAGGCAGTTACGGGACAGCAATCAGCCCCAGCATTTT	CARQLRDSNQPQHF
TRBV6-5	.	TRBJ1-2	.	TGTGCCAGCAGTTACTCGAGTGCGCCCTATGGCTACACCTTC	CASSYSSAPYGYTF
TRBV4-1	.	TRBJ1-1	.	TGCGCCAGCAGCCAGACGCCCGGACGCAAGAACACTGAAGCTTTCTTT	CASSQTPGRKNTEAFF
TRBV15	.	TRBJ2-1	.	TGTGCCACCAGCGACTCGGTCGGCAATGAGCAGTTCTTC	CATSDSVGNEQFF
TRBV19	.	TRBJ2-5	.	TGTGCCAGTAGTATAGGCACAGGTGCGGTGAGAGCCCAAGAGACCCAGTACTTC	CASSIGTGAVRAQETQYF
TRBV19	.	TRBJ1-2	.	TGTGCCAGTAGTGGCGGACAAAACTATGGCTACACCTTC	CASSGGQNYGYTF
TRBV18	TRBD1	TRBJ2-7	.	TGTGCCAGCTCACCACCGCTTCCTGACAGGGATTACGAGCAGTACTTC	CASSPPLPDRDYEQYF
TRBV6-5	TRBD2	TRBJ2-3	.	TGTGCCAGCAGTTCAAAACTAGCGGGGGGCGGGGATACGCAGTATTTT	CASSSKLAGGGDTQYF
TRBV4-1	.	TRBJ1-3	once	TGCGCCAGCAGCCAAGCGGGGGGCGCGAGAAACACCATATATTTT	CASSQAGGARNTIYF
TRBV19	.	TRBJ2-3	.	TGTGCCAGCGCTTTGTTGGGTACGCAGTATTTT	CASALLGTQYF